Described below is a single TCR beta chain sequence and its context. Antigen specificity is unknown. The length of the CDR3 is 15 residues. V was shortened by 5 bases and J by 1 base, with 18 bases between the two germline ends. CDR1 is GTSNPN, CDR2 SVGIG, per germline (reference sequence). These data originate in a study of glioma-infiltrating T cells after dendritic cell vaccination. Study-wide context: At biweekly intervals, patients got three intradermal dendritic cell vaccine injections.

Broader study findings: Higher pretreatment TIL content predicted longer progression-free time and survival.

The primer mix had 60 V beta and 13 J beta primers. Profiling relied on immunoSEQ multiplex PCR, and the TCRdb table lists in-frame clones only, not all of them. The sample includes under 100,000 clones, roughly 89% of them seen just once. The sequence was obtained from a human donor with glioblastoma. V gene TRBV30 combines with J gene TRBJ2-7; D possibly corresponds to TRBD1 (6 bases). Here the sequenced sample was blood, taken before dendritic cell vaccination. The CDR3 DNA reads TGTGCCTGGGGACCTGGACAGTTCGCATCCTACGAGCAGTACTTC. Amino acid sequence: CAWGPGQFASYEQYF.